The 16 T cell receptor beta chains in this list originate from one sample, sequenced in a study of cytomegalovirus exposure and HLA in healthy donors. The PCR made use of 60 Vbeta and 13 Jbeta primers. Assay: immunoSEQ multiplex PCR; the TCRdb copy retains only in-frame clones and omits some. The sample has almost 200,000 clones; roughly 79% are singletons. Sequenced sample: PBMCs. The receptors were sampled from a man aged 25 to 45 in good health and CMV-seronegative.

The chain carries TRBV19 and TRBJ2-2; no firm D call. The CDR3 has 11 residues. Trimming took off 8 bases at V and 5 bases at J, with 6 bases between the two ends. The V gene's germline CDR1 is LNHDA and CDR2 SQIVND (reference sequence). The CDR3 loop is CASEATGELFF. CDR3 nucleotide sequence: TGTGCCAGTGAAGCGACCGGGGAGCTGTTTTTT.

For the CDR3, the DNA is TGTGCCAGTACGGAAGGCTTCCGGGGAACCTATGGCTACACCTTC. Its protein product is CASTEGFRGTYGYTF. The chain joins TRBV19 to TRBJ1-2; D gene ambiguous. Trimming removed 7 bases from V and 4 bases from J, with 19 bases in between. Germline V CDR1 and CDR2: LNHDA, SQIVND (reference sequence). This CDR3 comprises 15 residues.

In its sample, this clone was seen once. The chain carries TRBV7-9 and TRBJ1-4; D is perhaps TRBD1 (6 bases). The CDR3 has 14 residues. Trimming cost V 3 bases and J 8 bases, with 13 bases left between them. CDR1 and CDR2 (germline): SEHNR, FQNEAQ (reference sequence). The CDR3 sequence: CASSFRGGDEKLFF. In DNA form, the CDR3 reads TGTGCCAGCAGCTTCAGGGGCGGAGACGAAAAACTGTTTTTT.

This sequence joins TRBV11-3 and TRBJ2-1; possibly TRBD2 for D (5 bases). Per germline, CDR1 SGHNT and CDR2 YENEEA. The CDR3 extends over 16 amino acids. The ends were cut back, 5 bases at V and 2 bases at J, with 16 bases in the middle. As DNA, the CDR3 is TGTGCCAGCAGCCCACGGTCCAGCGGTGCCTACAATGAGCAGTTCTTC. Translated: CASSPRSSGAYNEQFF. The full variable domain, its missing parts supplied by reference TRBV11-3 and TRBJ2-1, is EAGVVQSPRYKIIEKKQPVAFWCNPISGHNTLYWYLQNLGQGPELLIRYENEEAVDDSQLPKDRFSAERLKGVDSTLKIQPAELGDSAVYLCASSPRSSGAYNEQFFGPGTRLTVL.

The chain couples TRBV6-1 to TRBJ2-5; a weak D match, TRBD2 (5 bases). The CDR3 is made up of 15 amino acids. Between the trimmed V and J ends, which lost 7 bases and 5 bases, there was a span of 20 bases. The V gene's germline CDR1 is MNHNS and CDR2 SASEGT. CDR3 region: CASTPGPGSEETQYF. The CDR3 nucleotides are TGTGCCAGCACCCCGGGCCCGGGGTCGGAGGAGACCCAGTACTTC.

The genes are TRBV6-5 and TRBJ2-5; 10 bases line up with TRBD2. The J call may be faulty, since TRBJ2-7 better matches the DNA end. The CDR3 extends over 15 amino acids. Germline V CDR1 and CDR2: MNHEY, SVGAGI. The CDR3 DNA follows: TGTGCCAGCAGTTACTCACTAGCGGGGTCCTACGAGCAGTACTTC. Encoded protein: CASSYSLAGSYEQYF.

The rearrangement joins TRBV28 to TRBJ1-5; TRBD1 matches 7 bases. V dropped 5 bases and J dropped 0; count of bases not matched to a gene: 4. Germline V gene data show CDR1 as MDHEN and CDR2 as SYDVKM. The CDR3 totals 15 residues. The CDR3 reads CASSPGQYSNQPQHF. The DNA of the CDR3 is TGTGCCAGCAGTCCGGGACAGTATAGCAATCAGCCCCAGCATTTT.

The chain combines TRBV7-9 with TRBJ1-4, with D perhaps TRBD1 (6 bases). Trimming took 1 base from V and 8 from J, leaving 14 bases between them. In germline, CDR1 is SEHNR, CDR2 FQNEAQ (reference sequence). This CDR3 spans 15 amino acids. CDR3 bases: TGTGCCAGCAGCTTAGGTGCAGGGGTGAGAGAAAAACTGTTTTTT. Translating gives CASSLGAGVREKLFF.

The J gene is TRBJ1-6, the V gene TRBV5-8, with 8 bases identical to TRBD1. Trimming cost V 4 bases and J 9 bases; bases outside gene matches: 6. Germline V lookup: CDR1 SGHTS, CDR2 YDEGEE. The CDR3 length is 14 residues. CDR3 sequence reads: CASSPEQGVSPLHF. The CDR3 DNA is TGTGCCAGCAGCCCGGAACAGGGGGTTTCACCCCTCCACTTT.

This clone was seen once. The chain carries TRBV7-6 and TRBJ1-6; possibly TRBD1 for D (6 bases). The CDR3 sequence is 16 residues long. From germline, CDR1 is SGHVS and CDR2 FNYEAQ. The V gene lost 0 bases and the J gene lost 7 bases, with 13 bases spanning the gap. CDR3 DNA: TGTGCCAGCAGCTTAGCCGCCTGGACAGACAATTCACCCCTCCACTTT. Residues: CASSLAAWTDNSPLHF.

The rearrangement joins TRBV25-1 to TRBJ2-2; 7 nucleotides align to TRBD1. This CDR3 is 17 amino acids long. Germline CDR1 MGHDK, CDR2 SYGVNS. The junction had 16 bases not matched to a gene; V was cut back by 10 bases and J by 2 bases. CDR3 region: CANNGAPGQTNTGELFF. CDR3 DNA sequence: TGTGCCAACAACGGAGCGCCGGGACAGACAAACACCGGGGAGCTGTTTTTT.

The CDR3 coding sequence is TGTGCCAGCAGCTTAGGTGGGGCAGTAAGGGCCGGGGAGCTGTTTTTT. Translated, it gives CASSLGGAVRAGELFF. The chain is built from TRBV7-2 and TRBJ2-2, with a possible D match to TRBD1 (5 bases). The germline gives CDR1 SGHTA, CDR2 FQGNSA. This CDR3 has 16 amino acids. V lost 1 base, J lost 6 bases, and 15 bases lay in between.

The chain joins TRBV2 to TRBJ2-1; tentatively, D is TRBD2 (6 bases). Deletions cut 10 bases from V and 8 bases from J, with 21 bases between. The V gene's germline CDR1 is SNHLY and CDR2 FYNNEI. CDR3 size: 14 residues. The CDR3 spells CATSQTRGLDEQFF. The CDR3 DNA sequence: TGTGCCACCTCCCAGACTAGAGGGCTCGATGAGCAGTTCTTC.

The gene calls are TRBV10-2 and TRBJ1-1; 8 bases match TRBD1. V lost 6 bases and J lost 0; bases outside the gene matches: 3. The CDR3 is 14 residues long. The germline V gene has CDR1 WSHSY and CDR2 SAAADI. CDR3 region: CASRRQGMNTEAFF. CDR3 bases: TGCGCCAGCAGGCGACAGGGGATGAACACTGAAGCTTTCTTT.

The CDR3 sequence is CASSLLSGPFYEQYF. The CDR3 region has the DNA TGTGCCAGCAGCTTATTGTCTGGGCCGTTCTACGAGCAGTACTTC. The chain has TRBV7-9 and TRBJ2-7, with no clear D. V was clipped by 2 bases and J by 3 bases, with 14 bases between them. The CDR3 loop spans 15 amino acids. Germline CDR1 SEHNR, CDR2 FQNEAQ (reference sequence).

This CDR3 reads CASRTGTDYSDTQYF. The CDR3 nucleotides are TGTGCCAGCAGAACTGGGACGGACTATTCTGATACGCAGTATTTT. The rearrangement joins TRBV7-9 to TRBJ2-3; weak D call: TRBD2 (6 bases). V gave up 6 bases and J gave up 6 bases, with 19 bases separating them. Germline CDR1 reads SEHNR; CDR2 reads FQNEAQ (reference sequence). The CDR3 extends over 15 amino acids.